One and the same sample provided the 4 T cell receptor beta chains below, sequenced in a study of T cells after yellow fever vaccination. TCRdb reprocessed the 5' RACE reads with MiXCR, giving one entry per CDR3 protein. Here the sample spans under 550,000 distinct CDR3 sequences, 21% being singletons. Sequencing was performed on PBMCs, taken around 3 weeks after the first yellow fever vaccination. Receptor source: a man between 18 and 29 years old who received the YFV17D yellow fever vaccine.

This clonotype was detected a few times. CDR3 bases: TGTGCCAGCAGGGTTGGTTCCTACGAGCAGTACGTC. This encodes CASRVGSYEQYV. V gene TRBV28 combines with J gene TRBJ2-7; no firm D call. Trimming left V 6 bases short and J 1 base short, with 7 bases between. Germline V gene data show CDR1 as MDHEN and CDR2 as SYDVKM. There are 12 residues in the CDR3.

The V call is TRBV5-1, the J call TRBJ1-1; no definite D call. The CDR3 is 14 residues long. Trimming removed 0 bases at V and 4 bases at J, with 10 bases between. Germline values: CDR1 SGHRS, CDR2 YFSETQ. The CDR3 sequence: CASSLEGGGTEAFF. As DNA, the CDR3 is TGCGCCAGCAGCTTGGAGGGCGGTGGCACTGAAGCTTTCTTT.

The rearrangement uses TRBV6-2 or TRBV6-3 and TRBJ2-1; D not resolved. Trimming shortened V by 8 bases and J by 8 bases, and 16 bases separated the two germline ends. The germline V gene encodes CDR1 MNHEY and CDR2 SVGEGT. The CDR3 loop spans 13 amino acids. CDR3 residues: CASGFIVQHEQFF. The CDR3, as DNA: TGTGCCAGCGGTTTTATCGTCCAGCATGAGCAGTTCTTC.

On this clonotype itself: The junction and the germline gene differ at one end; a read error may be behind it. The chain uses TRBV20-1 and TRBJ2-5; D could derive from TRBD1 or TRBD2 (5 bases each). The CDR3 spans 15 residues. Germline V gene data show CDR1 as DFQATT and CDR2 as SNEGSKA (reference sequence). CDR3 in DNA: TGCTGTGCTAGACCCCCGGGGCTCCTGTGGGAGACCCAGTACTTC. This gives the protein CCARPPGLLWETQYF.